Shown below are 5 T cell receptor beta chains from a single sample sequenced in a study of blood T cell repertoires in COVID-19. Assay: immunoSEQ multiplex PCR; the TCRdb copy retains only in-frame clones and omits some. This table holds some 240,000 clones, about four fifths found once. Sequencing used PBMCs or T cells enriched from blood (not recorded which). The receptors here all came from a man aged 50 or older who had recovered from COVID-19.

This chain links TRBV27 with TRBJ2-7; 12 bases map to TRBD2. The V gene end was trimmed by 1 base and the J gene end by 1 base; junction bases not matched to a gene: 2. Germline values: CDR1 MNHEY, CDR2 SMNVEV (reference sequence). This CDR3 is 16 amino acids long. This CDR3 is CASSLYGTSGSYEQYF. The CDR3 DNA is TGTGCCAGCAGTTTATATGGGACTAGCGGGTCCTACGAGCAGTACTTC.

The chain has TRBV7-3 and TRBJ2-1; 10 nucleotides agree with TRBD2. The germline V gene has CDR1 SGHTA and CDR2 FQGTGA. The J segment lost 3 bases and the V segment lost 1 base, leaving 3 bases of the junction unmatched. The CDR3 runs 16 residues. The CDR3 sequence is CASSLRAGGVYNEQFF. The CDR3 nucleotides are TGTGCCAGCAGCTTAAGAGCGGGAGGGGTCTACAATGAGCAGTTCTTC.

This rearrangement joins TRBV20-1 to TRBJ2-3, with D hard to call. The CDR3 runs to 11 residues. CDR1 and CDR2 from the germline V gene are DFQATT and SNEGSKA (reference sequence). This CDR3 is CSCLLADTQYF. CDR3 nucleotide sequence: TGCAGCTGCCTTTTGGCCGATACGCAGTATTTT.

This sequence joins TRBV3-1 (or the pseudogene TRBV3-2) and TRBJ1-1; D gene uncertain. This CDR3 has 13 amino acids. CDR1 is LGHDT, CDR2 YNNKEL, per germline (reference sequence). Trimming shortened V by 1 base and J by 11 bases, and 14 bases separated the two germline ends. As DNA, the CDR3 is TGTGCCAGCAGCCAAGTTAATAATGTCGGGGCTTTCTTT. This gives the protein CASSQVNNVGAFF.

J is TRBJ1-1 and V is TRBV18; TRBD1 aligns across 7 bases. CDR1 is KGHSH and CDR2 is LQKENI in the germline V gene. The length of the CDR3 is 15 residues. The ends lost 5 bases at V and 3 bases at J; junction bases unmatched: 9. Written as DNA, the CDR3 is TGTGCCAGCTCAGCCTTAACAGGGGCGGACACTGAAGCTTTCTTT. Translated, it gives CASSALTGADTEAFF.